Listed below are T cell receptor beta chains from one sample, sequenced in a study of shared clonotypes between healthy human individuals. Only in-frame clones appear in the TCRdb table, and some are missing; sequencing was by immunoSEQ multiplex PCR. There are fewer than 550,000 clones in the sample; over 75% occur only once, and about an eighth lies in the top ten. The material sequenced was PBMCs. Source of these receptors: a woman aged 40 to 49 in good health. Some clones in this sample may be carry-over from other donors' samples. CDR3s leave out the opening cysteine and the closing phenylalanine or tryptophan. D genes are given only for firm matches. Expanded clones are given a class, and other clones once, few, many or no size at all.

>once|TRBD1|TRBV29-1|TRBJ2-1
SVDPGTDNEQF
>NA|NA|TRBV7-2|TRBJ2-1
ASSQQTSSYNEQF
>NA|NA|TRBV28|TRBJ1-5
ASSLLNQPQH
>NA|NA|TRBV30|TRBJ2-7
AWSAGTPVYEQY
>NA|TRBD2|TRBV5-4|TRBJ2-7
ASSSGLAGGSSYEQY
>few|TRBD1|TRBV16|TRBJ1-3
ASSPFGQGVNTIY
>NA|TRBD2|TRBV5-4|TRBJ2-3
ASSHGTSRSTDTQY
>NA|NA|TRBV9|TRBJ2-3
ASSVAWGRASTDTQY
>NA|NA|TRBV28|TRBJ1-1
ATFSRRRLNTEAF
>many|NA|TRBV28|TRBJ1-2
ASSYGGNYGYT
>NA|NA|TRBV4-2|TRBJ2-1
ASSPSETYNEQF